These 25 T cell receptor beta chains came from one sample sequenced in a study of breast tumors, draining lymph nodes, adjacent tissues. Samples came from axillary lymph nodes draining the breast cancer. TCRdb re-analysed the multiplex PCR reads in MiXCR, keeping a single row per CDR3 protein. This table has 200,000 to 300,000 distinct CDR3 sequences, 30% appearing once. The material sequenced was axillary lymph node tissue. These receptors came from a female donor with breast cancer. Some clones in this sample may be carry-over from other donors' samples.

At least ten counts were recorded for this clonotype. Here the CDR3 reads CSVRLGRGSYEQYF. The CDR3 DNA reads as TGCAGCGTTAGGCTTGGCAGGGGGTCTTACGAGCAGTACTTC. The chain employs TRBV29-1 and TRBJ2-7; 7 bases align to TRBD1. Unmatched junction bases numbered 11, after V lost 5 bases and J lost 4 bases. Germline-derived CDR1 and CDR2 are SQVTM and ANQGSEA. This CDR3 region has 14 residues.

Worth noting for this clonotype: A read error may account for a junction end that differs from germline. This chain uses TRBV6-6 with TRBJ1-5; D remains ambiguous. Germline CDR1 MNHNY, CDR2 SVGAGI (reference sequence). The CDR3 covers 15 residues. CDR3 sequence: CVSIEGPVSNQPQHF. The CDR3 DNA reads TGTGTCAGCATCGAAGGGCCGGTTAGCAATCAGCCCCAGCATTTT.

This clonotype appeared many times. The J gene is TRBJ2-7, the V gene TRBV7-9, with D perhaps matching TRBD2 (5 bases). With 0 bases removed from V and 3 bases from J, the gap between germline ends came to 24 bases. Germline V gives CDR1 SEHNR, CDR2 FQNEAQ (reference sequence). The CDR3 length is 19 residues. CDR3: CASSLARLPLVGDYYEQYF. The CDR3 region has the DNA TGTGCCAGCAGCTTAGCTAGGTTACCGCTGGTGGGAGATTACTACGAGCAGTACTTC. The whole variable domain, remainder taken from reference TRBV7-9 and TRBJ2-7, is DTGVSQNPRHKITKRGQNVTFRCDPISEHNRLYWYRQTLGQGPEFLTYFQNEAQLEKSRLLSDRFSAERPKGSFSTLEIQRTEQGDSAMYLCASSLARLPLVGDYYEQYFGPGTRLTVT.

This clonotype was counted ten times or more. The rearrangement uses TRBV12-3 or TRBV12-4 and TRBJ2-1; a possible D gene is TRBD2 (6 bases). V lost 4 bases, J lost 3 bases, and 16 bases lay in between. CDR3 length: 16 amino acids. CDR3 sequence reads: CASSSRRVGGYNEQFF. CDR3 DNA sequence: TGTGCCAGCAGTTCCCGCAGGGTGGGGGGCTACAATGAGCAGTTCTTC.

This clonotype came up a few times. V usage is TRBV9 and J usage is TRBJ2-2; the D gene is possibly TRBD2 (5 bases). Per the germline V gene, CDR1 is SGDLS and CDR2 is YYNGEE. V lost 4 bases, J lost 1 base, and 14 bases lay in between. There are 16 residues in the CDR3. The chain's CDR3 is CASSFAAGQNTGELFF. CDR3 DNA sequence: TGTGCCAGCAGCTTCGCGGCGGGCCAGAACACCGGGGAGCTGTTTTTT.

This chain joins TRBV19 and TRBJ1-5; D gene uncertain. The CDR3 spans 14 residues. The V and J ends lost 3 bases and 8 bases respectively, with 14 bases between them. Germline CDR1 is LNHDA and CDR2 is SQIVND (reference sequence). CDR3 DNA sequence: TGTGCCAGTAGTATCCTACGGCGGGATGAGCCCCAGCATTTT. Amino acid sequence: CASSILRRDEPQHF.

This clonotype was detected ten times or more. The chain is built from TRBV12-3 or TRBV12-4 and TRBJ2-3; D is unclear. The CDR3 totals 17 residues. Trimming took off 3 bases at V and 0 bases at J, with 16 bases between the two ends. In DNA form, the CDR3 reads TGTGCCAGCAGTTTTCAACCCGACGAGATTAGCACAGATACGCAGTATTTT. This gives the protein CASSFQPDEISTDTQYF.

The chain links TRBV20-1 to TRBJ2-7, with 9 nucleotides matching TRBD1. V shed 5 bases and J 3 bases; nucleotides not matched to a gene: 5. The germline CDR1 and CDR2 sequences are DFQATT and SNEGSKA (reference sequence). The CDR3 loop spans 13 amino acids. CDR3 in DNA: TGCAGTGCTCCTGGGACAGGGAACTACGAGCAGTACTTC. Translated, it gives CSAPGTGNYEQYF.

The V call is TRBV29-1, the J call TRBJ2-3; TRBD2 matches at 7 bases. V lost 1 base, J lost 0 bases, and 4 bases stayed unmatched. CDR1 and CDR2 (germline): SQVTM, ANQGSEA. The CDR3 sequence is 15 residues long. The CDR3 reads CSVEGEGVSTDTQYF. The CDR3 region has the DNA TGCAGCGTTGAAGGGGAGGGTGTCAGCACAGATACGCAGTATTTT.

For this clonotype: At one of its ends the junction is not consistent with the germline gene, which may arise from a read error. The chain carries TRBV25-1 and TRBJ2-2; tentative D call: TRBD2 (7 bases). Germline V gene data show CDR1 as MGHDK and CDR2 as SYGVNS. The CDR3 runs to 18 residues. The CDR3 here is CASRFRGTTGLCRGEVFF. The CDR3 coding sequence is TGTGCCAGCCGATTTCGAGGAACAACAGGGTTGTGCCGGGGGGAGGTGTTTTTT.

The rearrangement joins TRBV5-5 to TRBJ2-2, with 8 positions matching TRBD2. The CDR3 is 16 residues long. Unmatched junction bases numbered 8, after V lost 4 bases and J lost 3 bases. Germline lookup yields CDR1 SGHKS and CDR2 YYEKEE (reference sequence). The CDR3 reads CASSPKREFDTGELFF. CDR3 bases: TGTGCCAGCAGCCCTAAGCGGGAGTTTGACACCGGGGAGCTGTTTTTT.

The V gene is TRBV6-1, the J gene TRBJ1-3; D ambiguous. CDR3 length equals 17 residues. Looked up from germline, CDR1 is MNHNS and CDR2 is SASEGT. V lost 8 bases, J lost 0 bases, and 20 bases lay in between. The CDR3 coding sequence is TGTGCCAGCTTCAAGAGCAATGATCCTTACTCTGGAAACACCATATATTTT. It specifies CASFKSNDPYSGNTIYF.

This clonotype was observed many times. The V gene is TRBV7-2, the J gene TRBJ2-1; TRBD2 matches 8 bases. The CDR3 runs to 16 residues. Germline lookup yields CDR1 SGHTA and CDR2 FQGNSA. With V trimmed by 2 bases and J by 4 bases, 7 bases remained unmatched. The CDR3 is CASSLLSLAGYNEQFF. DNA of the CDR3: TGTGCCAGCAGCTTATTGTCGCTAGCGGGTTACAATGAGCAGTTCTTC. The variable domain in full, with the rest retrieved from reference TRBV7-2 and TRBJ2-1, is GAGVSQSPSNKVTEKGKDVELRCDPISGHTALYWYRQSLGQGLEFLIYFQGNSAPDKSGLPSDRFSAERTGGSVSTLTIQRTQQEDSAVYLCASSLLSLAGYNEQFFGPGTRLTVL.

This clonotype was counted between two and nine times. The V and J genes are TRBV6-6 and TRBJ2-1, with TRBD2 matching 7 bases. The CDR3 spans 16 residues. J lost 5 bases, V lost 4 bases, and 11 bases had no gene match. Germline V CDR1 and CDR2: MNHNY, SVGAGI (reference sequence). The CDR3 DNA follows: TGTGCCAGCAGTTTCCCGGGAGGACCAGGGAACAATGAGCAGTTCTTC. Translated: CASSFPGGPGNNEQFF.

J is TRBJ2-4 and V is TRBV5-4; TRBD2 is a possible D gene (6 bases). CDR1 and CDR2 (germline): SGHNT, YYREEE (reference sequence). The CDR3 sequence is 16 residues long. Trimming removed 1 base from V and 3 bases from J, with 14 bases in between. In DNA form, the CDR3 reads TGTGCCAGCAGCTTGCCCCCGGGGGAAAGCAAAAACATTCAGTACTTC. Translation: CASSLPPGESKNIQYF.

This clonotype was picked up a small number of times. A much larger clone differs from this one at a single base, so this may be a read error. The chain couples TRBV5-1 to TRBJ2-1; 8 bases match TRBD2. V trimming: 4 bases; J trimming: 16 bases; junction bases outside the gene matches: 10. The CDR3 runs to 12 residues. Germline lookup yields CDR1 SGHRS and CDR2 YFSETQ. The CDR3 DNA reads TGCGCCAGCAGCGAAACTAGCGGTCCACACTTCTTC. It yields the protein CASSETSGPHFF.

This clonotype showed up many times. The chain is built from TRBV20-1 and TRBJ2-7; 7 bases are shared with TRBD2. The ends lost 4 bases at V and 3 bases at J; junction bases unmatched: 9. In germline, CDR1 is DFQATT, CDR2 SNEGSKA (reference sequence). The CDR3 extends over 14 amino acids. The CDR3: CSAKEASGIYEQYF. CDR3 sequence (DNA): TGCAGTGCTAAGGAGGCGAGCGGGATCTACGAGCAGTACTTC.

On this clonotype: A much larger clone lies a single base off, so this may be a read error. This rearrangement joins TRBV6-4 to TRBJ2-7; TRBD1 is a possible D gene (5 bases). The CDR3 is 14 residues long. From germline, CDR1 is MRHNA and CDR2 SNTAGT. The V end lost 4 bases, the J end lost 5 bases, and 15 bases lay between the germline ends. CDR3 in DNA: TGTGCCAGCAGTGTGTCAGGGCAGGCCCACGAGCAGTACTTC. It specifies CASSVSGQAHEQYF.

The chain joins TRBV13 to TRBJ1-2, with D unclear. This CDR3 has 16 amino acids. V lost 7 bases to trimming and J lost 1 base, with 19 bases between them. From germline, CDR1 is PRHDT and CDR2 FYEKMQ (reference sequence). The CDR3 spells CASKGPDKSFNYGYTF. The CDR3 DNA follows: TGTGCCAGCAAAGGACCCGACAAGAGCTTTAACTATGGCTACACCTTC.

A note on this clonotype: The junction and the germline gene differ at one end; a read error may be behind it. The chain has TRBV7-2 and TRBJ2-2, with 7 positions matching TRBD2. Germline V gene lookup returns CDR1 SGHTA and CDR2 FQGNSA. The CDR3 sequence is 15 residues long. CDR3 in DNA: TGTGCCAGCAGTGGGGCTAGCGGTGAGACCGGGGAGCTGCTTTTT. This gives the protein CASSGASGETGELLF.

This clonotype has only one observation. The chain employs TRBV20-1 and TRBJ2-2; maybe TRBD2 (5 bases). Germline assignment: CDR1 DFQATT and CDR2 SNEGSKA (reference sequence). Trimming left V 6 bases short and J 8 bases short, with 19 bases between. The CDR3 runs to 14 residues. CDR3 in DNA: TGCAGTGCCATAGGCGATCCGGGAAGAGGGGAGCTGTTTTTT. Amino acids: CSAIGDPGRGELFF.

This clonotype was recorded only once. The CDR3 region is CAISVPGQVQETQYF. The DNA for the CDR3 is TGTGCCATCAGCGTTCCGGGACAGGTACAAGAGACCCAGTACTTC. V gene TRBV10-3 combines with J gene TRBJ2-5, with TRBD1 identical over 8 bases. CDR3 length: 15 residues. V lost 6 bases to trimming and J lost 2 bases; unmatched junction nucleotides: 8. CDR1 and CDR2 from the germline V gene are ENHRY and SYGVKD.

This clonotype has a count of ten or more. The rearrangement joins TRBV19 to TRBJ1-5, with D unclear. Germline assignment: CDR1 LNHDA and CDR2 SQIVND (reference sequence). The CDR3 is 15 residues long. Trimming stripped 2 bases from V and 6 bases from J, with 14 bases between. The CDR3 protein is CASSIPGSKRQPQHF. CDR3 coding DNA: TGTGCCAGTAGTATACCGGGATCTAAGCGTCAGCCCCAGCATTTT. The complete variable domain, with remaining parts taken from reference TRBV19 and TRBJ1-5, reads DGGITQSPKYLFRKEGQNVTLSCEQNLNHDAMYWYRQDPGQGLRLIYYSQIVNDFQKGDIAEGYSVSREKKESFPLTVTSAQKNPTAFYLCASSIPGSKRQPQHFGDGTRLSIL.

Many counts were recorded for this clonotype. The rearrangement uses TRBV20-1 and TRBJ2-7, with 9 bases fitting TRBD2. Germline assignment: CDR1 DFQATT and CDR2 SNEGSKA (reference sequence). The CDR3 contains 14 residues. V lost 5 bases and J lost 7; bases outside the gene matches: 12. The DNA of the CDR3 is TGCAGTGCTCCCAGGCCTAGCGGGACTCGAGAGCAGTACTTC. Encoded protein: CSAPRPSGTREQYF.

In this sample, this clonotype turned up many times. The chain has TRBV20-1 and TRBJ2-3, with D perhaps matching TRBD2 (7 bases). V lost 1 base and J 4 bases, leaving 30 bases between the germline ends. The CDR3 loop spans 20 amino acids. Germline V gives CDR1 DFQATT, CDR2 SNEGSKA (reference sequence). Here the CDR3 DNA reads TGCAGTGCTAGAGGGGGGGGCGAGCTGAAACCGCAATCTCGGCCAGATACGCAGTATTTT. Its protein is CSARGGGELKPQSRPDTQYF.